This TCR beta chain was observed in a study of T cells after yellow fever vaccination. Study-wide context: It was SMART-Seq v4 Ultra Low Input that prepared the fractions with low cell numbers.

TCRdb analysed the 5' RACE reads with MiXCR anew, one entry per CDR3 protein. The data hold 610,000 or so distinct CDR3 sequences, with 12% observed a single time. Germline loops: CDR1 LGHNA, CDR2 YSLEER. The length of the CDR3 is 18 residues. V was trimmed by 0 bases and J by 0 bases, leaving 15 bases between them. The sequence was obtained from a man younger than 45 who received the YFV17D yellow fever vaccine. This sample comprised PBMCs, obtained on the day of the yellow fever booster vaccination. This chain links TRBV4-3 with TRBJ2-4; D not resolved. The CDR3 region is CASSQDKNLLLAKNIQYF. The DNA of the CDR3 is TGCGCCAGCAGCCAAGATAAGAACTTACTACTAGCCAAAAACATTCAGTACTTC.